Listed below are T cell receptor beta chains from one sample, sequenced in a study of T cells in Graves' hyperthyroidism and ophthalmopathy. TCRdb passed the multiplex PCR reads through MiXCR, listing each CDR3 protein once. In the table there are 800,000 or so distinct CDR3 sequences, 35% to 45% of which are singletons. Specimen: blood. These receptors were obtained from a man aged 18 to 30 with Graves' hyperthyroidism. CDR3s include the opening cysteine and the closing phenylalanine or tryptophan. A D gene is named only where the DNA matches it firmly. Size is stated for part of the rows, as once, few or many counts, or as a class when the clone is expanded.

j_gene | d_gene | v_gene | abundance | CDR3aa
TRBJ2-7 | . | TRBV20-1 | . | CSARDRATYEQYF
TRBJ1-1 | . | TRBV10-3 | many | CAISRYRDRVVTEAFF
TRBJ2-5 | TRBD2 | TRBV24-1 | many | CATSFSSGSGETQYF
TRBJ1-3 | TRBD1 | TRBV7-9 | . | CASSRQGAHTIYF
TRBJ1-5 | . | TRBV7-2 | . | CASSQVYRGPGPQHF
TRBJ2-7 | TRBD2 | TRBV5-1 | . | CASSLLGLADYEQYF
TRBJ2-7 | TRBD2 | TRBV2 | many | CASSAGGGEQYF
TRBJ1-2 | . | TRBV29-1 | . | CSVEDNGQYYGYTF
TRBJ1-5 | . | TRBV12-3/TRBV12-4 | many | CASSPQYQPQHF
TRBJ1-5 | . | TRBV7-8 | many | CASSLGQGKNQPQHF
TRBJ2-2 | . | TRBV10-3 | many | CAISDPAAGELFF
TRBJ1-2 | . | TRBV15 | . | CATSTKGGYTF
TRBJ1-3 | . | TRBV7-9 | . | CASLDGFSGNTIYF
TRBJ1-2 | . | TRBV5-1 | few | CASSDLTKNYGYTF
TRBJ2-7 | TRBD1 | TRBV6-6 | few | CASTETGGYYEQYF
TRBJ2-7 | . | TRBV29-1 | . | CSTSPLAWYEQYF
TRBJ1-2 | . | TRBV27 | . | CASSLLGFGYTF
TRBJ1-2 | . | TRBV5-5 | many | CASSADRTDYGYTF
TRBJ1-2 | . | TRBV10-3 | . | CAISGGRGRGDGYTF
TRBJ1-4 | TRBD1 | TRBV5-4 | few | CASSLPQGGNEKLFF
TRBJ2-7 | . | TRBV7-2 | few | CASSTTSSASYEQYF
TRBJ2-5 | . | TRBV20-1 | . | CSAWTQYF